Following are 8 T cell receptor beta chains from one sample sequenced in a study of cytomegalovirus exposure and HLA in healthy donors. Researchers ran the PCR with 60 Vbeta and 13 Jbeta primers. TCRdb keeps only in-frame clones here, not all; method: immunoSEQ multiplex PCR. The sample carries around 53,000 clones, 80% to 85% recorded once. What was sequenced was PBMCs. These receptors originate from a man aged 30 to 39 in good health and CMV-seronegative.

The J gene is TRBJ2-7, the V gene TRBV14, with D unclear. Trimming stripped 0 bases from V and 4 bases from J, with 16 bases between. Per germline, CDR1 SGHDN and CDR2 FVKESK. The CDR3 is 16 amino acids. The CDR3 DNA sequence: TGTGCCAGCAGCCAAGACGCGACTCGCTTTAGTTACGAGCAGTACTTC. Encoded protein: CASSQDATRFSYEQYF.

The V and J genes are TRBV6-1 and TRBJ1-1; 8 bases map to TRBD1. V lost 6 bases to trimming and J lost 0 bases; unmatched junction nucleotides: 6. This CDR3 spans 15 amino acids. CDR1 is MNHNS, CDR2 SASEGT, per germline. The CDR3 protein is CASRTQGEVNTEAFF. The DNA for the CDR3 is TGTGCCAGCAGAACACAGGGGGAGGTGAACACTGAAGCTTTCTTT.

This chain links TRBV18 with TRBJ1-1, with D possibly matching TRBD1 (6 bases). CDR3 size: 13 residues. CDR1 KGHSH and CDR2 LQKENI come from the germline V gene. Trimming cost V 4 bases and J 5 bases, with 11 bases left between them. CDR3 in amino acids: CASSLVRGTEAFF. The CDR3 nucleotides read TGTGCCAGCTCACTCGTGAGGGGGACTGAAGCTTTCTTT.

The chain joins TRBV30 to TRBJ1-2, with D possibly TRBD1 on 6 matching bases. The germline V and J ends were trimmed by 4 bases and 6 bases, with 18 bases remaining between them. The V gene's germline CDR1 is GTSNPN and CDR2 SVGIG (reference sequence). The CDR3 contains 14 residues. CDR3 loop: CAWTLWGGTDGYTF. CDR3 nucleotide sequence: TGTGCCTGGACCCTATGGGGGGGCACGGATGGCTACACCTTC.

The chain uses TRBV29-1 and TRBJ2-7; D gene unclear. Germline values: CDR1 SQVTM, CDR2 ANQGSEA. Between the trimmed V and J ends, which lost 3 bases and 2 bases, there was a span of 26 bases. This CDR3 contains 18 residues. CDR3 residues: CSVEVARSGPQIPYEQYF. In DNA form, the CDR3 reads TGCAGCGTTGAGGTCGCCCGTTCTGGCCCGCAAATACCCTACGAGCAGTACTTC.

This clone appeared a single time. The chain is built from TRBV5-1 and TRBJ2-7; 12 bases match TRBD2. The trim removed 0 bases at V and 5 bases at J, leaving 3 bases unmatched. The CDR3 totals 15 residues. Germline V gene sequence: CDR1 SGHRS, CDR2 YFSETQ. CDR3 DNA sequence: TGCGCCAGCAGCTTGGGACTAGCGGGAGCCAACGAGCAGTACTTC. This translates into CASSLGLAGANEQYF.

The chain has TRBV5-4 and TRBJ2-1, with TRBD2 matching 8 bases. The CDR3 length is 17 residues. Trimming cost V 2 bases and J 5 bases; bases outside gene matches: 12. Per the germline V gene, CDR1 is SGHNT and CDR2 is YYREEE (reference sequence). The CDR3 coding sequence is TGTGCCAGCAGCTTAGGAGGCCAGCGGGGGCCGGACAATGAGCAGTTCTTC. This codes for CASSLGGQRGPDNEQFF.

The rearrangement uses TRBV6-5 and TRBJ1-2; 7 bases map to TRBD1. The length of the CDR3 is 13 residues. In germline, CDR1 is MNHEY, CDR2 SVGAGI. Unmatched junction bases numbered 2, after V lost 4 bases and J lost 3 bases. The CDR3 region has the DNA TGTGCCAGCAGTTTGCAGGGGGACTATGGCTACACCTTC. The encoded protein is CASSLQGDYGYTF.